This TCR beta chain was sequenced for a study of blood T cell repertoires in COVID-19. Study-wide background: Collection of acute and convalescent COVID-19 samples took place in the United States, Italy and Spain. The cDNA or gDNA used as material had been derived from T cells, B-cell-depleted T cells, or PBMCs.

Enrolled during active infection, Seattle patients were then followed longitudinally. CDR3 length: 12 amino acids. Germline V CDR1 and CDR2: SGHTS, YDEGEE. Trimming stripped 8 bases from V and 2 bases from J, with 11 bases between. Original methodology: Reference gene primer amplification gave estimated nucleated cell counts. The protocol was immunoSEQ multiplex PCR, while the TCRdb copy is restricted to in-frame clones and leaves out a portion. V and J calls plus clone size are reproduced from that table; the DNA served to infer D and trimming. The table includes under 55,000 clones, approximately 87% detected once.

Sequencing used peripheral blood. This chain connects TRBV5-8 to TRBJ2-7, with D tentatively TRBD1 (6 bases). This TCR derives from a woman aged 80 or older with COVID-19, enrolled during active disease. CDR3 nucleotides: TGTGCCAGTAACAGGGCCCCCTACGAGCAGTACTTC. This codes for CASNRAPYEQYF. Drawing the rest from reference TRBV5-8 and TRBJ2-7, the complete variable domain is EAGVTQSPTHLIKTRGQQATLRCSPISGHTSVYWYQQALGLGLQFLLWYDEGEERNRGNFPPRFSGRQFPNYSSELNVNALELEDSALYLCASNRAPYEQYFGPGTRLTVT.